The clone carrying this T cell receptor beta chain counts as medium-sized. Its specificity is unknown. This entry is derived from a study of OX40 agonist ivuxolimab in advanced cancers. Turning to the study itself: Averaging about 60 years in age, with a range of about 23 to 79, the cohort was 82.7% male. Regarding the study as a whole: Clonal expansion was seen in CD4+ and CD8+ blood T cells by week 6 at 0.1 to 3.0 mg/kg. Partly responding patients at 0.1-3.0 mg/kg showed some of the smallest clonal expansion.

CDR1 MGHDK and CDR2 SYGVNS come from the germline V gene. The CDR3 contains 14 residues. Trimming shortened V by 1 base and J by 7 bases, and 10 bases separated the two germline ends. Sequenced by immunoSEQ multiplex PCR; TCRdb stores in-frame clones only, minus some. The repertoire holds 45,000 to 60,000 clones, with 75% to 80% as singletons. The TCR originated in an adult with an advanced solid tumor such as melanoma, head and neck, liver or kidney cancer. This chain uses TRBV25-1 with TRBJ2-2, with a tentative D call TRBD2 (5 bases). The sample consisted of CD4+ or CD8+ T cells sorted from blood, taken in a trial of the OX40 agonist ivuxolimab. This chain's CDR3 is CASSEFRAGGELFF. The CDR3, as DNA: TGTGCCAGCAGTGAATTTAGGGCGGGCGGGGAGCTGTTTTTT.